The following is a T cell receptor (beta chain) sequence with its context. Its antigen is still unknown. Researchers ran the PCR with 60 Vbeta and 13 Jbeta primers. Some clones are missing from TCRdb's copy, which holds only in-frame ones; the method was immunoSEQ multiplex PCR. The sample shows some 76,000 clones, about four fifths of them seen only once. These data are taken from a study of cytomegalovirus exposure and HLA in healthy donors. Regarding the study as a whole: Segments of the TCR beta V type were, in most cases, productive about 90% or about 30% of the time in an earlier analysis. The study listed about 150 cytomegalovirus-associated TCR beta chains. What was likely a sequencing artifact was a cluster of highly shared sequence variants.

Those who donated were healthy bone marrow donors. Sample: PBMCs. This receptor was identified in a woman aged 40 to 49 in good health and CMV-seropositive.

In DNA form, the CDR3 reads TGTGCCAGCAGCTTATCCGGGACTTCACATAGGGATGGCTACACCTTC. It codes for CASSLSGTSHRDGYTF. The V call is TRBV7-9, the J call TRBJ1-2; D might be TRBD1 (5 bases). This CDR3 has 16 residues. The ends were cut back, 2 bases at V and 6 bases at J, with 19 bases in the middle. Germline CDR1 and CDR2: SEHNR and FQNEAQ (reference sequence).